Below are 25 T cell receptor beta chains sequenced from a single sample in a study of T cell responses to AZD1222 COVID-19 vaccine. Method: immunoSEQ multiplex PCR; TCRdb's copy keeps in-frame clones and lacks some. The data contain some 130,000 clones, about 90% of them singletons. The source material was peripheral blood, sampled on day 0 of AZD1222 vaccination. The receptors were gathered from an adult in good health.

V gene TRBV18 combines with J gene TRBJ1-2, with a tentative D call TRBD1 (6 bases). V was clipped by 2 bases and J by 2 bases, with 15 bases between them. Germline CDR1 and CDR2: KGHSH and LQKENI. The CDR3 length is 16 residues. CDR3 in amino acids: CASSPLPGGANYGYTF. The CDR3 DNA sequence: TGTGCCAGCTCACCATTACCCGGGGGGGCGAACTATGGCTACACCTTC. Supplemented by reference TRBV18 and TRBJ1-2, the full variable domain reads NAGVMQNPRHLVRRRGQEARLRCSPMKGHSHVYWYRQLPEEGLKFMVYLQKENIIDESGMPKERFSAEFPKEGPSILRIQQVVRGDSAAYFCASSPLPGGANYGYTFGSGTRLTVV.

The chain couples TRBV20-1 to TRBJ1-5; D remains ambiguous. V shed 3 bases and J shed 2 bases, with 11 bases lying between them. Germline lookup yields CDR1 DFQATT and CDR2 SNEGSKA (reference sequence). The CDR3 is 14 amino acids. For the CDR3, the DNA is TGCAGTGCTAGTGAGTCGGTCGGCAATCAGCCCCAGCATTTT. Amino acid sequence: CSASESVGNQPQHF.

The chain couples TRBV2 to TRBJ1-1; D is uncertain. The CDR3 is 14 amino acids. Germline lookup yields CDR1 SNHLY and CDR2 FYNNEI. Trimming shortened V by 8 bases and J by 1 base, and 14 bases separated the two germline ends. CDR3 DNA sequence: TGTGCCAGCGTGTGGGCAGCCAGGAACACTGAAGCTTTCTTT. Protein product: CASVWAARNTEAFF.

V is TRBV21-1 and J is TRBJ2-2; the table gives TRBD2 as D, unverified against the DNA. TRBV21-1 is a pseudogene locus. The CDR3 totals 15 residues. The CDR3 bases are TGTGCCAGCGGGGGACTAGCGGGGAACACCGGGGAGCTGTTTTTT. This encodes CASGGLAGNTGELFF.

The J gene is TRBJ2-1, the V gene TRBV3-1 (or the pseudogene TRBV3-2), with D possibly matching TRBD2 (6 bases). The length of the CDR3 is 16 residues. The V end lost 3 bases, the J end lost 8 bases, and 20 bases lay between the germline ends. CDR1 is LGHDT, CDR2 YNNKEL, per germline (reference sequence). In DNA form, the CDR3 reads TGTGCCAGCAGCCAGATGGGGATGACTAGAGGGCATGAGCAGTTCTTC. Translated, it gives CASSQMGMTRGHEQFF.

This clone was counted a few times. The V and J genes are TRBV7-2 and TRBJ2-5; weak D call: TRBD2 (6 bases). V lost 3 bases and J lost 1, with 9 bases in between. The germline CDR1 and CDR2 sequences are SGHTA and FQGNSA. The CDR3 runs 14 residues. The CDR3 nucleotides are TGTGCCAGCAGCTTCTCAGCGGGCCAAGAGACCCAGTACTTC. Its protein product is CASSFSAGQETQYF. Based on the CDR3 plus reference TRBV7-2 and TRBJ2-5, the full variable domain is GAGVSQSPSNKVTEKGKDVELRCDPISGHTALYWYRQSLGQGLEFLIYFQGNSAPDKSGLPSDRFSAERTGGSVSTLTIQRTQQEDSAVYLCASSFSAGQETQYFGPGTRLLVL.

This clone was detected once. The chain is built from TRBV7-3 and TRBJ1-2; 10 nucleotides align to TRBD1. The CDR3 runs to 13 residues. With V trimmed by 4 bases and J by 5 bases, 1 base remained unmatched. CDR1 is SGHTA, CDR2 FQGTGA, per germline. CDR3 amino acids: CASSSGQGYGYTF. The DNA for the CDR3 is TGTGCCAGCAGCTCGGGACAGGGGTATGGCTACACCTTC.

CDR3 bases: TGTGCCAGCAGCGGACGACGGGGGCCTAGTGGCTACACCTTC. It is translated as CASSGRRGPSGYTF. The rearrangement uses TRBV5-6 and TRBJ1-2, with D possibly being TRBD1 (6 bases). CDR1 and CDR2 from the germline V gene are SGHDT and YYEEEE. V gave up 4 bases and J gave up 7 bases, with 17 bases separating them. The CDR3 covers 14 residues.

The chain recombines TRBV10-2 with TRBJ1-6; the match to TRBD1 covers 7 bases. The CDR3 extends over 15 amino acids. Germline-derived CDR1 and CDR2 are WSHSY and SAAADI. Trimming took 0 bases from V and 6 from J; bases not matched to a gene: 2. The CDR3 nucleotides are TGCGCCAGCAGTGAGTCCGGGACAGTTAATTCACCCCTCCACTTT. Residues: CASSESGTVNSPLHF.

This chain links TRBV6-5 with TRBJ2-7; 8 bases are a match to TRBD2. Losses at the gene ends were 0 bases for V and 3 bases for J; bases not matched to a gene: 4. Germline V CDR1 and CDR2: MNHEY, SVGAGI. This CDR3 spans 15 amino acids. This CDR3 is CASSYSSGSIYEQYF. CDR3 bases: TGTGCCAGCAGTTACTCCAGCGGGAGCATCTACGAGCAGTACTTC.

This clone was counted once. This chain links TRBV20-1 with TRBJ2-7; no clear D. CDR1 is DFQATT and CDR2 is SNEGSKA in the germline V gene (reference sequence). The CDR3 has 14 residues. The V and J ends lost 3 bases and 3 bases respectively, with 15 bases between them. The CDR3 region has the DNA TGCAGTGCTAGTCTTGCTGTGGAAATCTACGAGCAGTACTTC. The encoded protein is CSASLAVEIYEQYF.

V usage is TRBV2 and J usage is TRBJ1-5, with 7 bases lining up with TRBD1. CDR1 and CDR2 from the germline V gene are SNHLY and FYNNEI. V trimming: 6 bases; J trimming: 1 base; junction bases outside the gene matches: 6. The CDR3 extends over 15 amino acids. CDR3 protein: CASRGLTGSNQPQHF. The CDR3 bases are TGTGCCAGCAGAGGATTGACAGGGAGCAATCAGCCCCAGCATTTT.

This chain links TRBV2 with TRBJ1-2; TRBD1 might be the D (6 bases). Trimming pared 4 bases from V and 7 bases from J, leaving 13 bases between. This CDR3 has 13 residues. Germline CDR1 SNHLY, CDR2 FYNNEI. The CDR3 is CASSAEQGIGYTF. The CDR3 nucleotides are TGTGCCAGCAGTGCCGAACAGGGCATTGGCTACACCTTC.

The chain recombines TRBV15 with TRBJ1-2, with TRBD1 as a possible D gene (6 bases). From germline, CDR1 is LNHNV and CDR2 YYDKDF (reference sequence). The CDR3 covers 14 residues. The ends were cut back, 5 bases at V and 4 bases at J, with 14 bases in the middle. The CDR3 sequence: CATSPLGGGYGYTF. For the CDR3, the DNA is TGTGCCACCAGCCCCCTAGGGGGGGGCTATGGCTACACCTTC.

This rearrangement joins TRBV2 to TRBJ2-5; 12 bases map to TRBD2. The CDR3 runs to 21 residues. Germline CDR1 SNHLY, CDR2 FYNNEI. V shed 3 bases, J shed 4 bases, and the junction held 21 bases outside the gene matches. CDR3: CASSDFGDGGLAGGPLETQYF. CDR3 nucleotide sequence: TGTGCCAGCAGTGATTTTGGGGATGGGGGGCTAGCGGGAGGGCCTCTAGAGACCCAGTACTTC.

The rearrangement uses TRBV30 and TRBJ1-2; D remains ambiguous. The V gene's germline CDR1 is GTSNPN and CDR2 SVGIG (reference sequence). The CDR3 is 14 residues long. Trimming cost V 5 bases and J 0 bases, with 13 bases left between them. As DNA, the CDR3 is TGTGCCTGGGTGGGGAATCTAGCTAACTATGGCTACACCTTC. Translated: CAWVGNLANYGYTF.

The chain recombines TRBV27 with TRBJ2-1; 14 bases align to TRBD2. V shed 7 bases and J 8 bases; nucleotides not matched to a gene: 13. From germline, CDR1 is MNHEY and CDR2 SMNVEV (reference sequence). The CDR3 covers 17 residues. The CDR3 loop is CASTPAPGLAGAYEQFF. The CDR3 nucleotides read TGTGCCAGCACCCCGGCCCCGGGACTAGCGGGAGCGTATGAGCAGTTCTTC.

This clone was seen a single time. The CDR3 protein is CASSYSNWGTEAFF. CDR3 sequence (DNA): TGTGCCAGCAGTTACTCTAACTGGGGAACTGAAGCTTTCTTT. This chain joins TRBV6-2 or TRBV6-3 and TRBJ1-1; unclear D gene. There are 14 residues in the CDR3. The V gene lost 0 bases and the J gene lost 5 bases, with 10 bases spanning the gap. CDR1 is MNHEY, CDR2 SVGEGT, per germline.

In its sample, this clone was seen once. At the DNA level, this CDR3 is encoded by other sequences in the same sample as well. The genes are TRBV5-1 and TRBJ1-5; D gene ambiguous. Deletions cut 0 bases from V and 0 bases from J, with 7 bases between. CDR1 and CDR2 from the germline V gene are SGHRS and YFSETQ. This CDR3 has 15 amino acids. The CDR3 loop is CASSLGGDSNQPQHF. The CDR3 nucleotides read TGCGCCAGCAGCTTGGGAGGAGATAGCAATCAGCCCCAGCATTTT.

The chain combines TRBV6-5 with TRBJ2-1; 7 bases align to TRBD1. This CDR3 spans 13 amino acids. The junction had 2 bases not matched to a gene; V was cut back by 2 bases and J by 7 bases. Germline CDR1 reads MNHEY; CDR2 reads SVGAGI. The chain's CDR3 is CASSYGTVNEQFF. In nucleotides, the CDR3 is TGTGCCAGCAGTTACGGGACAGTTAATGAGCAGTTCTTC.

CDR3 nucleotide sequence: TGTGCCACCAGTTGGCGGGCCCAAGCTTTCTTT. This codes for CATSWRAQAFF. The chain employs TRBV24-1 and TRBJ1-1; no definite D call. CDR1 and CDR2 (germline): KGHDR, SFDVKD. The germline V and J ends were trimmed by 6 bases and 9 bases, with 10 bases remaining between them. This CDR3 has 11 residues.

This clone was found once. This chain connects TRBV3-1 (or the pseudogene TRBV3-2) to TRBJ2-2, with TRBD2 matching 7 bases. CDR1 LGHDT and CDR2 YNNKEL come from the germline V gene (reference sequence). The CDR3 is 16 residues long. The V gene end was trimmed by 3 bases and the J gene end by 0 bases; junction bases not matched to a gene: 4. DNA of the CDR3: TGTGCCAGCAGCCAGCAGCGGGGTACGAACACCGGGGAGCTGTTTTTT. Translated: CASSQQRGTNTGELFF.

The chain recombines TRBV28 with TRBJ1-2, with TRBD1 identical over 7 bases. CDR1 MDHEN and CDR2 SYDVKM come from the germline V gene. This CDR3 comprises 14 residues. The V segment lost 4 bases and the J segment 8 bases; nucleotides outside the gene matches: 10. In nucleotides, the CDR3 is TGTGCCAGCAGTTCCCCAGGACAGGTCAGGGGCTACACCTTC. Its protein product is CASSSPGQVRGYTF.

The chain links TRBV27 to TRBJ2-7; D is possibly TRBD1 (6 bases). Germline loops: CDR1 MNHEY, CDR2 SMNVEV (reference sequence). V lost 2 bases to trimming and J lost 2 bases, with 10 bases between them. The CDR3 is 14 residues long. This CDR3 reads CASSLGQGTYEQYF. As DNA, the CDR3 is TGTGCCAGCAGTTTAGGGCAGGGGACCTACGAGCAGTACTTC.

This sequence joins TRBV5-6 and TRBJ1-2, with unresolved D. The CDR3 runs 13 residues. The germline gives CDR1 SGHDT, CDR2 YYEEEE. Trimming took 0 bases from V and 8 from J, leaving 11 bases between them. CDR3 nucleotides: TGTGCCAGCAGCTTGGGGCCAGCCCGAGGCTACACCTTC. Encoded protein: CASSLGPARGYTF.